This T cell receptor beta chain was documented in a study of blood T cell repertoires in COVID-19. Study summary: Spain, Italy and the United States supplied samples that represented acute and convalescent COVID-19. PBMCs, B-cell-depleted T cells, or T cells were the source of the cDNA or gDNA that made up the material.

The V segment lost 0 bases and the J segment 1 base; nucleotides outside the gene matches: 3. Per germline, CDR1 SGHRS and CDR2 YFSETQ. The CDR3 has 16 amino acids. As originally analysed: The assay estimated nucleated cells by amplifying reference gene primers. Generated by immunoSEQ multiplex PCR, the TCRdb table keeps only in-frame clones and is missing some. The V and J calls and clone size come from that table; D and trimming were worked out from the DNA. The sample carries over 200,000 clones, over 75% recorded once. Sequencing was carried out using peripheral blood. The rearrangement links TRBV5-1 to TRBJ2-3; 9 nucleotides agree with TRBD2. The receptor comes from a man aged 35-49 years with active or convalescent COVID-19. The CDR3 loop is CASSLVSGRGTDTQYF. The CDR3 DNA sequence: TGCGCCAGCAGCTTGGTTAGCGGGAGAGGCACAGATACGCAGTATTTT.